A few counts support the clone carrying this T cell receptor beta chain. The data are from a study of T-cell reconstitution after alpha-beta-depleted transplantation in children. A library of TCRbeta sequences, prepared with unique molecular identifiers, was generated. Via MiXCR, TCRdb re-called the PCR reads, giving one row per CDR3 protein. The sample includes about 980,000 distinct CDR3 sequences, less than 30% seen only once; the top ten take over 25%. The germline V gene encodes CDR1 DFQATT and CDR2 SNEGSKA (reference sequence). The V gene lost 3 bases and the J gene lost 4 bases, with 18 bases spanning the gap. The CDR3 sequence is 15 residues long.

Here the sequenced sample was PBMCs, mostly from graft donor cells, taken 360 days after TCRalphabeta/CD19-depleted stem cell transplant. This rearrangement joins TRBV20-1 to TRBJ2-5; maybe TRBD2 (5 bases). The receptor was isolated from a boy younger than two who had a stem cell transplant for SCID, so the T cells may come from the graft donor. The CDR3 is CSASPASSRPETQYF. CDR3 nucleotides: TGCAGTGCTAGCCCGGCGTCTAGCAGACCAGAGACCCAGTACTTC.